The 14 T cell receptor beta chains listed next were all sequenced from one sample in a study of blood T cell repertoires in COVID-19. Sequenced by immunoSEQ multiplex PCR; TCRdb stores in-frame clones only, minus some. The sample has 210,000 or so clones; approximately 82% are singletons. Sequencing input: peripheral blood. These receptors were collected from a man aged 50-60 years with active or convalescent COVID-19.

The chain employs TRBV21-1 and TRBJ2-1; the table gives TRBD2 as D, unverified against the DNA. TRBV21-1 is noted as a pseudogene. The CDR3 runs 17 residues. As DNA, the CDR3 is TGTGCCAGCAGCAAAGTTAATAGCGGGAGTTCCTACAATGAGCAGTTCTTC. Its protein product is CASSKVNSGSSYNEQFF.

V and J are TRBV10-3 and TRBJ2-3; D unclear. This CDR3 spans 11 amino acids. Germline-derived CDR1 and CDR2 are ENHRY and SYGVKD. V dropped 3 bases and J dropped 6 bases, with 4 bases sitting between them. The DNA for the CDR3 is TGTGCCATCAGTGATCTGGATACGCAGTATTTT. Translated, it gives CAISDLDTQYF.

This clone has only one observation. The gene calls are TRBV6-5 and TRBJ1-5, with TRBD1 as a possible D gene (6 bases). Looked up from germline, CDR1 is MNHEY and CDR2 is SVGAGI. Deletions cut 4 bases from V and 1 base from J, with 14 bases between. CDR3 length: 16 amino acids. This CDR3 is CASSSRRGGSNQPQHF. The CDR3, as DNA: TGTGCCAGCAGTTCCCGACGAGGGGGAAGCAATCAGCCCCAGCATTTT.

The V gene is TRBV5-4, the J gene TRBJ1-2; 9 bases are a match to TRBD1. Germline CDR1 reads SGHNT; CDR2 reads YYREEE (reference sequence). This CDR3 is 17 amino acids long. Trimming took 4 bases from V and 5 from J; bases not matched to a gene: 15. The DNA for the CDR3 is TGTGCCAGCAGCCCGGGACAGGGAAGCACAGGATGGTATGGCTACACCTTC. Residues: CASSPGQGSTGWYGYTF.

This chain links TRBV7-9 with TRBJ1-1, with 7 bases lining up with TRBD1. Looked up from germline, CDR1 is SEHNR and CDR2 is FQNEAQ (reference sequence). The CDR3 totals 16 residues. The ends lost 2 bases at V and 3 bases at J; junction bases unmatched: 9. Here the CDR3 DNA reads TGTGCCAGCAGCTTACGGGTAGGGGGCGAGTACACTGAAGCTTTCTTT. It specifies CASSLRVGGEYTEAFF.

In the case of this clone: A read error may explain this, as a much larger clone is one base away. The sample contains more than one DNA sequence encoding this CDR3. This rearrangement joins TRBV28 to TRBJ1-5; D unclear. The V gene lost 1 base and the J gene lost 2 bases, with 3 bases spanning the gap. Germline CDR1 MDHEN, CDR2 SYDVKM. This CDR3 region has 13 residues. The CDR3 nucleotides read TGTGCCAGCAGTTTATCCGGCAATCAGCCCCAGCATTTT. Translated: CASSLSGNQPQHF.

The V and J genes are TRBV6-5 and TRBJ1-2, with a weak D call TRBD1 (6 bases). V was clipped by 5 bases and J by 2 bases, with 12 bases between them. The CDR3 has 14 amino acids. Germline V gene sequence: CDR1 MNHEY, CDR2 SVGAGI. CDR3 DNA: TGTGCCAGCAGTAGACCTACAGGGAACTATGGCTACACCTTC. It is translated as CASSRPTGNYGYTF.

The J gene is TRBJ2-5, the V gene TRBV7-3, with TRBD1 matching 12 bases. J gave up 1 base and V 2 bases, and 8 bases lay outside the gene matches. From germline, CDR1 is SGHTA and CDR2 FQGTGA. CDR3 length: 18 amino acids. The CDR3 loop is CASSLEGQGASFQETQYF. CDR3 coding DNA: TGTGCCAGCAGCTTAGAGGGACAGGGGGCTTCATTCCAAGAGACCCAGTACTTC. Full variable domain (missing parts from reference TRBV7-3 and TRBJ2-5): GAGVSQTPSNKVTEKGKYVELRCDPISGHTALYWYRQSLGQGPEFLIYFQGTGAADDSGLPNDRFFAVRPEGSVSTLKIQRTERGDSAVYLCASSLEGQGASFQETQYFGPGTRLLVL.

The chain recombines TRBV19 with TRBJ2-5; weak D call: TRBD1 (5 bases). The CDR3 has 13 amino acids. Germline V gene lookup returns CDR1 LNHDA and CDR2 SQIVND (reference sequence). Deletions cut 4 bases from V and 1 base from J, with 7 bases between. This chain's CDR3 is CASSTGFQETQYF. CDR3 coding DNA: TGTGCCAGTAGTACAGGGTTCCAAGAGACCCAGTACTTC.

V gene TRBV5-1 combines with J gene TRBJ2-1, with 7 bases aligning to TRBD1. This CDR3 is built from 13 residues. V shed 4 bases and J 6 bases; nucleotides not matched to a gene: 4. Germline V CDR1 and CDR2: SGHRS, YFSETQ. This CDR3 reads CASSTWDSNEQFF. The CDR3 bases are TGCGCCAGCAGCACCTGGGACAGCAATGAGCAGTTCTTC. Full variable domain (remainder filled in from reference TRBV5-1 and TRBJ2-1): KAGVTQTPRYLIKTRGQQVTLSCSPISGHRSVSWYQQTPGQGLQFLFEYFSETQRNKGNFPGRFSGRQFSNSRSEMNVSTLELGDSALYLCASSTWDSNEQFFGPGTRLTVL.

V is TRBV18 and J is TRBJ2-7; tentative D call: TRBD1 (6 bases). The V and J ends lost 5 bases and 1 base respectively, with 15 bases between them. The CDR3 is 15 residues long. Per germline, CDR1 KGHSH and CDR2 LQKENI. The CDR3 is CASSAQGRGSYEQYF. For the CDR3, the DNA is TGTGCCAGCTCAGCGCAGGGGAGAGGGTCCTACGAGCAGTACTTC.

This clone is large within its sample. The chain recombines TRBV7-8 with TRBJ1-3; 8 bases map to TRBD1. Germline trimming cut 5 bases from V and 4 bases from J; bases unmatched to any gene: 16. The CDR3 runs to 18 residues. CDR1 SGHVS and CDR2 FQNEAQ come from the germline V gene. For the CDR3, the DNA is TGTGCCAGCAGCCTTGACAGGGGTAGTCAAACGACGGGAAACACCATATATTTT. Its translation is CASSLDRGSQTTGNTIYF. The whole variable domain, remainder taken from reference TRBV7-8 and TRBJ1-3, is GAGVSQSPRYKVAKRGQDVALRCDPISGHVSLFWYQQALGQGPEFLTYFQNEAQLDKSGLPSDRFFAERPEGSVSTLKIQRTQQEDSAVYLCASSLDRGSQTTGNTIYFGEGSWLTVV.

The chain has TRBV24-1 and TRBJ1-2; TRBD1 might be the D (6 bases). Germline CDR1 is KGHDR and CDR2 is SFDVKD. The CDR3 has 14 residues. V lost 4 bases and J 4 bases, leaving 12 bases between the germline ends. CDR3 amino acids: CATSDPQGLYGYTF. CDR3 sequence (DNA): TGTGCCACCAGTGACCCACAGGGTCTCTATGGCTACACCTTC.

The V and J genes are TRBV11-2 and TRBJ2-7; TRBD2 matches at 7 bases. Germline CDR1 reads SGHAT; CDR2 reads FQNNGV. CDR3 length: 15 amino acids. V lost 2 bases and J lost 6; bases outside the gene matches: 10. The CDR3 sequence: CASSLWGGSRAEQYF. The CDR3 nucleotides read TGTGCCAGCAGCTTATGGGGCGGGAGTAGAGCCGAGCAGTACTTC. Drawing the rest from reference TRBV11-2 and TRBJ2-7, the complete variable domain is EAGVAQSPRYKIIEKRQSVAFWCNPISGHATLYWYQQILGQGPKLLIQFQNNGVVDDSQLPKDRFSAERLKGVDSTLKIQPAKLEDSAVYLCASSLWGGSRAEQYFGPGTRLTVT.